Listed below are T cell receptor beta chains from one sample, sequenced in a study of blood T cell repertoires in COVID-19. Libraries were prepared by immunoSEQ multiplex PCR; TCRdb keeps only in-frame clonotypes and omits some of them. This sample has 60,000 to 70,000 clones; 75% to 95% occur once, and the top ten carry approximately 14%. The source material was peripheral blood. All receptors derive from a human donor with active COVID-19. The donor label of this sample is uncertain. CDR3s include the opening cysteine and the closing phenylalanine or tryptophan.

V gene	J gene	CDR3 protein
TRBV6-5	TRBJ1-5	CASSSAGSRNQPQHF
TRBV29-1	TRBJ1-2	CSAGTGDGYTF
TRBV12-5	TRBJ1-1	CASVGRGTEAFF
TRBV6-5	TRBJ2-7	CASRFGTSGKYEQYF
TRBV5-6	TRBJ2-3	CASSFTTSTDTQYF
TRBV2	TRBJ1-2	CASSEKGVDYGYTF
TRBV5-6	TRBJ2-1	CASSRLRDEQFF
TRBV14	TRBJ1-5	CASSQSEGQPQHF
TRBV6-6	TRBJ2-1	CASSPRTSGMSSYNEQFF
TRBV28	TRBJ1-1	CASSQQWNTEAFF
TRBV6-2/TRBV6-3	TRBJ1-5	CASSRQGRNQPQHF
TRBV28	TRBJ2-7	CASSGGTQVTYEQYF
TRBV7-2	TRBJ1-2	CASSRGQHLSYTF
TRBV28	TRBJ2-6	CAIQVQGAPSPGANVLTF
TRBV2	TRBJ1-5	CASSGGHNQPQHF
TRBV3-1/TRBV3-2	TRBJ1-4	CASSQDLQGTNEKLFF
TRBV10-2	TRBJ2-1	CASTPRSYNEQFF
TRBV28	TRBJ2-1	CASSTTGGQYNEQFF
TRBV4-1	TRBJ2-1	CASSAPGTSGNEQFF
TRBV10-3	TRBJ2-3	CAISRVYKEDTQYF
TRBV7-2	TRBJ1-5	CASSSVRDQPQHF
TRBV28	TRBJ2-1	CASSFAQGGLVLYNEQFF
TRBV5-1	TRBJ1-1	CASRPGTSGTEAFF
TRBV14	TRBJ2-1	CASSQLWGGGLNNEQFF
TRBV3-1/TRBV3-2	TRBJ1-3	CASSQDRVSGNTIYF
TRBV9	TRBJ1-2	CASSSRGRGDSYGYTF
TRBV30	TRBJ2-4	CAWKEREAKNIQYF
TRBV6-5	TRBJ1-5	CASSYRRDNQPQHF
TRBV6-1	TRBJ2-6	CASSERIDSSGANVLTF
TRBV18	TRBJ2-1	CASSPLAGVASNEQFF
TRBV6-5	TRBJ1-1	CASPIDDRGTEAFF
TRBV27	TRBJ1-5	CASSSGQGRAQPQHF
TRBV10-1	TRBJ1-5	CASSAGDNQPQHF
TRBV13	TRBJ1-1	CASTTQTGVEAFF
TRBV5-5	TRBJ1-5	CASSLGAGSNQPQHF
TRBV29-1	TRBJ2-1	CSAHPGTRVHEQFF
TRBV19	TRBJ2-4	CASSSRDRDLAKNIQYF
TRBV6-5	TRBJ2-7	CASKEAGQAAYEQYF
TRBV10-3	TRBJ2-7	CAISETSGAANEQYF
TRBV7-9	TRBJ2-5	CASSLVGSTGETQYF
TRBV6-5	TRBJ2-2	CASSYLAGGMTGELFF
TRBV28	TRBJ1-5	CATINGGGSHSNQPQHF
TRBV12-3/TRBV12-4	TRBJ2-7	CASSFGTSYEQYF
TRBV6-5	TRBJ1-3	CASSYSWQGGNTIYF
TRBV9	TRBJ2-1	CASSARGNEQFF
TRBV5-3	TRBJ1-5	CARSPHRDDQPQHF
TRBV5-4	TRBJ2-5	CASSAGTSGSGETQYF
TRBV27	TRBJ1-2	CASSQDSVGYGYTF
TRBV5-4	TRBJ2-3	CAFRELAGQYF
TRBV5-6	TRBJ2-7	CASSSYIYEQYF
TRBV5-1	TRBJ2-7	CASSYAVRSSDPYEQYF
TRBV2	TRBJ2-5	CASGLEGLSQETQYF
TRBV5-4	TRBJ2-1	CASSLHGYEQFF